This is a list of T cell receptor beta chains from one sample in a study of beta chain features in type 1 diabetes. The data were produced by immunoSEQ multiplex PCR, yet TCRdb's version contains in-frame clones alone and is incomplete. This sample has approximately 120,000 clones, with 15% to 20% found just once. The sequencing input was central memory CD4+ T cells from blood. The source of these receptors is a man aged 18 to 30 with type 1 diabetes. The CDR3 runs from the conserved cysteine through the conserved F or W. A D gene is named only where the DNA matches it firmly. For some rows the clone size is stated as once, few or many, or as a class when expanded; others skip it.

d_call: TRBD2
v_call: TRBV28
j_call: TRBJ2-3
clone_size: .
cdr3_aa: CASSSGGLAGGPTDTQYF
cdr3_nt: TGTGCCAGCAGTTCCGGGGGACTAGCGGGAGGGCCCACAGATACGCAGTATTTT

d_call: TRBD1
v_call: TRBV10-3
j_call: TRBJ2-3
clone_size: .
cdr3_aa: CAIREDRAADTQYF
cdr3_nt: TGTGCCATCAGGGAAGACAGGGCTGCAGATACGCAGTATTTT

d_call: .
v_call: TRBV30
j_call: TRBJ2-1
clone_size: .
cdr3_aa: CAWSVLRTNNEQFF
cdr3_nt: TGTGCCTGGAGTGTACTCCGGACAAACAATGAGCAGTTCTTC

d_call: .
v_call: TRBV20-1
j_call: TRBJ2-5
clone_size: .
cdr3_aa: CSGQVRETQYF
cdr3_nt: TGCAGTGGGCAGGTCCGGGAGACCCAGTACTTC

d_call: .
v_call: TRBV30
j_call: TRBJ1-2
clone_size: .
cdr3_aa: CAWRDLANYGYTF
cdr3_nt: TGTGCCTGGCGGGACTTAGCTAACTATGGCTACACCTTC

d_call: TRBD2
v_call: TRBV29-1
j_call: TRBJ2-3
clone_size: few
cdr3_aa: CSVGAGGDSTDTQYF
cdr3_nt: TGCAGCGTCGGAGCGGGAGGGGATAGCACAGATACGCAGTATTTT

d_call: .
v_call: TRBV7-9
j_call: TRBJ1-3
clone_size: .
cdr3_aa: CASGDNISGNTIYF
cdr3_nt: TGTGCCAGCGGAGACAATATATCTGGAAACACCATATATTTT

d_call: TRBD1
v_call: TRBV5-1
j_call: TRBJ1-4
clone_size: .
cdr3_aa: CASSKTQSGTVNFRNEKLFF
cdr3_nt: TGCGCCAGCAGTAAAACCCAATCCGGGACAGTTAATTTTAGGAATGAAAAACTGTTTTTT

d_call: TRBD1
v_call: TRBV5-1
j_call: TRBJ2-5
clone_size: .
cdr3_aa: CASSSQGAGETQYF
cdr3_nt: TGCGCCAGCAGCTCACAGGGGGCGGGAGAGACCCAGTACTTC

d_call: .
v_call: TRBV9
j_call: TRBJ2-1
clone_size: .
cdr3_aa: CASSVAAGQGNNEQFF
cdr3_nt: TGTGCCAGCAGCGTAGCTGCGGGCCAGGGGAACAATGAGCAGTTCTTC

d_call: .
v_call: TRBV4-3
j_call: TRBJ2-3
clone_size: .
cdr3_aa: CASSRQEVFEADTQYF
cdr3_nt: TGCGCCAGCAGCCGGCAAGAGGTGTTTGAGGCAGATACGCAGTATTTT

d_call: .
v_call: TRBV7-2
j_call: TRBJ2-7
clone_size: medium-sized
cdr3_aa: CASSFQGGEQYF
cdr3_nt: TGTGCCAGCAGCTTCCAGGGCGGCGAGCAGTACTTC

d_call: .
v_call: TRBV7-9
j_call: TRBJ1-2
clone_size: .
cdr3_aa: CASSLAGDGNYGYTF
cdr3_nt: TGTGCCAGCAGCTTAGCCGGGGACGGTAACTATGGCTACACCTTC

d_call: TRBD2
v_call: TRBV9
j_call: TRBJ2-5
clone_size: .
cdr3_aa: CASSGGLAEETQYF
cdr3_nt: TGTGCCAGCAGCGGTGGACTAGCGGAAGAGACCCAGTACTTC

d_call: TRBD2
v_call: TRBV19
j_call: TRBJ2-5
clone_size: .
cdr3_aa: CASSTLAGAETQYF
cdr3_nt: TGTGCCAGTAGTACGCTAGCGGGAGCAGAGACCCAGTACTTC

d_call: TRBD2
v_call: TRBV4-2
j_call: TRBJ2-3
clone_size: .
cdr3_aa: CASSQVTSGRAEDTQYF
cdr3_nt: TGTGCCAGCAGCCAAGTGACTAGCGGGAGGGCCGAGGATACGCAGTATTTT

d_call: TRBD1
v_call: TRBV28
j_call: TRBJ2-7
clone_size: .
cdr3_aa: CASNPKGQGLYF
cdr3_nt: TGTGCCAGCAATCCTAAAGGACAGGGCCTTTACTTC

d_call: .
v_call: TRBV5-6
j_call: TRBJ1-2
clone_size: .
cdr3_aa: CASSSPDSNYGYTF
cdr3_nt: TGTGCCAGCAGCTCACCGGACAGCAACTATGGCTACACCTTC

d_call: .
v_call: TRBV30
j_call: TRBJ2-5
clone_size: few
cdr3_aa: CAWSVRVLETQYF
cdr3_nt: TGTGCCTGGAGTGTCCGGGTCTTGGAGACCCAGTACTTC

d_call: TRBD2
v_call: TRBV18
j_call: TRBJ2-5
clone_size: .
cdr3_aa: CASSPGLGETQYF
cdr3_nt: TGTGCCAGCTCACCGGGACTAGGAGAGACCCAGTACTTC

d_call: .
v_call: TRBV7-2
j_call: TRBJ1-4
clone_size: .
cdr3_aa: CASSLMRGQLFF
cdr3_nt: TGTGCCAGCAGCTTAATGAGGGGCCAACTGTTTTTT

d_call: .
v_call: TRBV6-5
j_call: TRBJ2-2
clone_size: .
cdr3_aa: CASRQGTIGELFF
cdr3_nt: TGTGCCAGCAGGCAGGGTACAATCGGGGAGCTGTTTTTT

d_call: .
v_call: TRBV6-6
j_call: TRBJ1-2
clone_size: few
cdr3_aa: CASSPGEIYGYTF
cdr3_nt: TGTGCCAGCAGTCCAGGGGAGATCTATGGCTACACCTTC

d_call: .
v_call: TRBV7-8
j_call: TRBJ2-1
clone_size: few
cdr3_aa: CASSQSLDTPGGFF
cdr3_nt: TGTGCCAGCAGCCAAAGCCTGGACACCCCAGGTGGGTTCTTC

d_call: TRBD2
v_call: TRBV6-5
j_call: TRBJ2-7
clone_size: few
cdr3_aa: CATSRGREGYEQYF
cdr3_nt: TGTGCCACCTCCCGAGGGCGGGAGGGCTACGAGCAGTACTTC

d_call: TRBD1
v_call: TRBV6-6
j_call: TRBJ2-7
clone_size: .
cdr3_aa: CASTPGQGSYEQYF
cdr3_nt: TGTGCCAGCACCCCGGGACAGGGTTCCTACGAGCAGTACTTC

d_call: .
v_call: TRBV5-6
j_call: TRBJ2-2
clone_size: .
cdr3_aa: CASTPIGKGLNTGELFF
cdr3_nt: TGTGCCAGCACCCCCATCGGAAAGGGCTTGAACACCGGGGAGCTGTTTTTT

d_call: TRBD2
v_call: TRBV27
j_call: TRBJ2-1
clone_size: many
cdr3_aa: CASTGTSGSHEQFF
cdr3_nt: TGTGCCAGCACTGGGACTAGCGGGTCCCATGAGCAGTTCTTC

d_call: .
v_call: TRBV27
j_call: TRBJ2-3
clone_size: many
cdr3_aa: CASSLLQVGNTQYF
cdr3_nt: TGTGCCAGCAGTTTATTGCAGGTGGGAAATACGCAGTATTTT

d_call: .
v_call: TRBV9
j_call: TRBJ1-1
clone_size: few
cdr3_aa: CASSVVGETEAFF
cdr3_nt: TGTGCCAGCAGCGTAGTGGGAGAAACTGAAGCTTTCTTT

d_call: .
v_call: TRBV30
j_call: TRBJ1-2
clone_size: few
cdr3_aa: CAWREQLRVANYGYTF
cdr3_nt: TGTGCCTGGAGAGAACAATTACGAGTAGCTAACTATGGCTACACCTTC

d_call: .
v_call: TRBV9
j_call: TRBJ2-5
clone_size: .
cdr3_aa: CASSVQGPETQYF
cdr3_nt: TGTGCCAGCAGCGTACAGGGGCCAGAGACCCAGTACTTC

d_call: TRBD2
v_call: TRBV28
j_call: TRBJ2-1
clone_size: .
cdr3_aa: CASSPLAGGQNEQFF
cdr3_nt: TGTGCCAGCAGTCCACTAGCGGGGGGGCAGAATGAGCAGTTCTTC

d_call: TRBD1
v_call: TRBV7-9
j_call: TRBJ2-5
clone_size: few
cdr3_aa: CASRRQGTGEQYF
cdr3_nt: TGTGCCAGCAGGCGACAGGGGACGGGGGAGCAGTACTTC

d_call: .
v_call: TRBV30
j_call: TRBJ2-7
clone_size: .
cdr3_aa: CAWRDAVGYEQYF
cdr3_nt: TGTGCCTGGAGGGACGCGGTCGGGTACGAGCAGTACTTC

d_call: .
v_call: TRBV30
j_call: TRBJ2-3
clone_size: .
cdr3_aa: CAWSVGGRGTDTQYF
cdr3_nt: TGTGCCTGGAGTGTGGGGGGCCGGGGCACAGATACGCAGTATTTT

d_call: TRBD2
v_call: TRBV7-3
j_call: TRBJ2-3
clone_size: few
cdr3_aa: CASSLNGGGDTQYF
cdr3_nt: TGTGCCAGCAGCTTAAATGGGGGAGGGGATACGCAGTATTTT